A selection of T cell receptor beta chains follows, all from one sample in a study of shared clonotypes between healthy human individuals. Using immunoSEQ multiplex PCR, the repertoire was profiled, and TCRdb retains in-frame clones only, with some absent. The table records about 2 million clones, about 95% of them present only once. Specimen: naive CD8+ T cells sorted from blood. These receptors originate from a man in his late teens or twenties in good health. The CDR3 runs from the conserved cysteine through the conserved F or W. Each record gives: CDR3 protein, CDR3 DNA, V gene, clone size, J gene, D gene. A D gene is named only where the DNA matches it firmly. The size of a clone is reported for some rows only, either as once, few or many, or as a class for expanded clones.

CDR3aa: CASSGSDSYNSPLHF; CDR3nt: TGTGCCAGCAGTGGGAGTGATTCCTATAATTCACCCCTCCACTTT; v_gene: TRBV6-1; abundance: -; j_gene: TRBJ1-6; d_gene: -
CDR3aa: CATSLRGQGYNEQFF; CDR3nt: TGTGCCACCAGTCTTAGGGGACAGGGGTACAATGAGCAGTTCTTC; v_gene: TRBV6-4; abundance: -; j_gene: TRBJ2-1; d_gene: TRBD1
CDR3aa: CASSLVRYEQYF; CDR3nt: TGTGCCAGCAGCTTAGTTAGGTACGAGCAGTACTTC; v_gene: TRBV11-2; abundance: -; j_gene: TRBJ2-7; d_gene: -
CDR3aa: CASSLAGRGIYQPQHF; CDR3nt: TGTGCCAGCAGCTTGGCCGGCAGGGGTATTTATCAGCCCCAGCATTTT; v_gene: TRBV5-6; abundance: -; j_gene: TRBJ1-5; d_gene: -
CDR3aa: CASRALVAGVSRADTQYF; CDR3nt: TGTGCCAGCAGGGCGTTGGTAGCGGGAGTCTCCCGGGCAGATACGCAGTATTTT; v_gene: TRBV5-6; abundance: -; j_gene: TRBJ2-3; d_gene: TRBD2
CDR3aa: CASIGQGENTEAFF; CDR3nt: TGCGCCAGCATCGGACAGGGGGAAAACACTGAAGCTTTCTTT; v_gene: TRBV4-1; abundance: -; j_gene: TRBJ1-1; d_gene: TRBD1
CDR3aa: CASSRPGGLHEQYF; CDR3nt: TGTGCCAGCAGCCGACCGGGGGGGCTCCACGAGCAGTACTTC; v_gene: TRBV13; abundance: -; j_gene: TRBJ2-7; d_gene: TRBD2
CDR3aa: CASSTDRDSYEQYF; CDR3nt: TGTGCCAGTAGTACGGACAGGGACTCCTACGAGCAGTACTTC; v_gene: TRBV19; abundance: -; j_gene: TRBJ2-7; d_gene: TRBD1
CDR3aa: CASSLDRGVQYF; CDR3nt: TGTGCCAGCAGCTTGGACAGGGGGGTGCAGTACTTC; v_gene: TRBV13; abundance: -; j_gene: TRBJ2-7; d_gene: TRBD1
CDR3aa: CASGMGRFWETQYF; CDR3nt: TGTGCCAGCGGAATGGGCAGGTTCTGGGAGACCCAGTACTTC; v_gene: TRBV27; abundance: -; j_gene: TRBJ2-5; d_gene: -
CDR3aa: CASSPSTAYEQYF; CDR3nt: TGTGCCAGCAGTCCAAGCACAGCCTACGAGCAGTACTTC; v_gene: TRBV14; abundance: -; j_gene: TRBJ2-7; d_gene: -
CDR3aa: CASSDALTGVGEQYF; CDR3nt: TGTGCCAGCAGTGATGCATTGACAGGGGTTGGCGAGCAGTACTTC; v_gene: TRBV2; abundance: -; j_gene: TRBJ2-7; d_gene: TRBD1
CDR3aa: CASSIRDRGDEQYF; CDR3nt: TGTGCCAGTAGTATAAGGGACAGGGGCGACGAGCAGTACTTC; v_gene: TRBV19; abundance: -; j_gene: TRBJ2-7; d_gene: TRBD1
CDR3aa: CASSLLAGTSTEAFF; CDR3nt: TGTGCCAGCAGCTTATTGGCAGGGACAAGCACTGAAGCTTTCTTT; v_gene: TRBV7-3; abundance: -; j_gene: TRBJ1-1; d_gene: -
CDR3aa: CASSTAGNTIYF; CDR3nt: TGTGCCAGCAGCACAGCTGGAAACACCATATATTTT; v_gene: TRBV9; abundance: -; j_gene: TRBJ1-3; d_gene: -
CDR3aa: CASSAPGQGTGELFF; CDR3nt: TGTGCCAGCAGCGCCCCGGGACAGGGGACCGGGGAGCTGTTTTTT; v_gene: TRBV7-9; abundance: -; j_gene: TRBJ2-2; d_gene: TRBD1
CDR3aa: CASSFGLAVYNEQFF; CDR3nt: TGTGCCAGCAGCTTTGGACTAGCGGTTTACAATGAGCAGTTCTTC; v_gene: TRBV5-5; abundance: -; j_gene: TRBJ2-1; d_gene: TRBD2
CDR3aa: CASSFRLAKNIQYF; CDR3nt: TGTGCCAGCAGCTTTCGTCTAGCCAAAAACATTCAGTACTTC; v_gene: TRBV7-2; abundance: -; j_gene: TRBJ2-4; d_gene: -
CDR3aa: CAISGSVMGGSSYEQYF; CDR3nt: TGTGCCATCAGTGGCTCGGTGATGGGGGGGAGCTCCTACGAGCAGTACTTC; v_gene: TRBV10-3; abundance: -; j_gene: TRBJ2-7; d_gene: TRBD2
CDR3aa: CASSGQDGDYEQYF; CDR3nt: TGTGCCAGCAGCGGGCAGGACGGAGACTACGAGCAGTACTTC; v_gene: TRBV7-9; abundance: -; j_gene: TRBJ2-7; d_gene: -
CDR3aa: CSVEFDSNQETQYF; CDR3nt: TGCAGCGTTGAATTTGACTCGAACCAAGAGACCCAGTACTTC; v_gene: TRBV29-1; abundance: -; j_gene: TRBJ2-5; d_gene: -
CDR3aa: CAWNGGVGTGELFF; CDR3nt: TGTGCCTGGAACGGGGGAGTGGGGACCGGGGAGCTGTTTTTT; v_gene: TRBV30; abundance: -; j_gene: TRBJ2-2; d_gene: -
CDR3aa: CASSLLQGSGPGELFF; CDR3nt: TGTGCCAGCAGTTTATTACAGGGATCGGGTCCCGGGGAGCTGTTTTTT; v_gene: TRBV27; abundance: -; j_gene: TRBJ2-2; d_gene: -
CDR3aa: CASSPRLATEQYF; CDR3nt: TGTGCCAGCAGCCCACGACTAGCGACCGAGCAGTACTTC; v_gene: TRBV5-4; abundance: -; j_gene: TRBJ2-7; d_gene: TRBD2
CDR3aa: CASSWGAGTSGSNEQFF; CDR3nt: TGTGCCAGCAGTTGGGGGGCCGGGACTAGCGGGAGCAATGAGCAGTTCTTC; v_gene: TRBV27; abundance: -; j_gene: TRBJ2-1; d_gene: TRBD2
CDR3aa: CASSGTGRETQYF; CDR3nt: TGTGCCAGCAGTGGGACAGGGCGGGAGACCCAGTACTTC; v_gene: TRBV25-1; abundance: -; j_gene: TRBJ2-5; d_gene: TRBD1
CDR3aa: CASSLSQGLMNTEAFF; CDR3nt: TGTGCCAGCAGTTTATCTCAGGGGTTAATGAACACTGAAGCTTTCTTT; v_gene: TRBV28; abundance: -; j_gene: TRBJ1-1; d_gene: -
CDR3aa: CASRGTGEIIDGYTF; CDR3nt: TGTGCCAGCAGGGGGACAGGGGAAATTATCGATGGCTACACCTTC; v_gene: TRBV27; abundance: -; j_gene: TRBJ1-2; d_gene: TRBD1
CDR3aa: CASSPNNYEQYF; CDR3nt: TGTGCCAGCAGCCCCAACAACTACGAGCAGTACTTC; v_gene: TRBV7-9; abundance: -; j_gene: TRBJ2-7; d_gene: -
CDR3aa: CASSLDLRVGGANVLTF; CDR3nt: TGTGCCAGCAGCTTAGATCTCAGGGTTGGTGGGGCCAACGTCCTGACTTTC; v_gene: TRBV11-2; abundance: -; j_gene: TRBJ2-6; d_gene: -
CDR3aa: CASSPPSGVNTEAFF; CDR3nt: TGTGCCAGCAGCCCTCCGAGTGGGGTGAACACTGAAGCTTTCTTT; v_gene: TRBV7-9; abundance: -; j_gene: TRBJ1-1; d_gene: -
CDR3aa: CATSIKVGTGELFF; CDR3nt: TGTGCCACCAGCATAAAGGTGGGCACCGGGGAGCTGTTTTTT; v_gene: TRBV28; abundance: -; j_gene: TRBJ2-2; d_gene: -
CDR3aa: CASSEGGTFYGYTF; CDR3nt: TGTGCCAGCAGCGAGGGGGGGACGTTCTATGGCTACACCTTC; v_gene: TRBV9; abundance: -; j_gene: TRBJ1-2; d_gene: -
CDR3aa: CASSSGQGNSPLHF; CDR3nt: TGTGCCAGCAGCTCAGGACAGGGCAATTCACCCCTCCACTTT; v_gene: TRBV7-9; abundance: -; j_gene: TRBJ1-6; d_gene: TRBD1
CDR3aa: CASSFPLAGNTDTQYF; CDR3nt: TGTGCCAGCAGCTTCCCACTAGCGGGCAATACAGATACGCAGTATTTT; v_gene: TRBV7-8; abundance: -; j_gene: TRBJ2-3; d_gene: TRBD2
CDR3aa: CATSRAGTAYEQYF; CDR3nt: TGTGCCACCAGCAGAGCCGGGACAGCGTACGAGCAGTACTTC; v_gene: TRBV15; abundance: -; j_gene: TRBJ2-7; d_gene: TRBD1
CDR3aa: CASSWSQENTGELFF; CDR3nt: TGTGCCAGCAGTTGGTCACAGGAGAACACCGGGGAGCTGTTTTTT; v_gene: TRBV27; abundance: -; j_gene: TRBJ2-2; d_gene: -
CDR3aa: CASSPRPGDEQYF; CDR3nt: TGTGCCAGCAGCCCGCGGCCGGGGGACGAGCAGTACTTC; v_gene: TRBV5-5; abundance: -; j_gene: TRBJ2-7; d_gene: -
CDR3aa: CASSESVVARYEQYF; CDR3nt: TGTGCCAGCAGCGAATCGGTAGTAGCGCGCTACGAGCAGTACTTC; v_gene: TRBV27; abundance: once; j_gene: TRBJ2-7; d_gene: -
CDR3aa: CSVAVTGASYEQYF; CDR3nt: TGCAGCGTTGCGGTGACAGGGGCCTCCTACGAGCAGTACTTC; v_gene: TRBV29-1; abundance: -; j_gene: TRBJ2-7; d_gene: TRBD1
CDR3aa: CASSPNVWDTQYF; CDR3nt: TGTGCCAGCAGTCCCAACGTGTGGGATACGCAGTATTTT; v_gene: TRBV6-6; abundance: -; j_gene: TRBJ2-3; d_gene: -
CDR3aa: CASSESGQGNYEQYF; CDR3nt: TGTGCCAGTAGTGAGTCGGGACAGGGGAACTACGAGCAGTACTTC; v_gene: TRBV19; abundance: -; j_gene: TRBJ2-7; d_gene: TRBD1
CDR3aa: CASSLTVQETQYF; CDR3nt: TGTGCCAGCAGCTTAACGGTCCAAGAGACCCAGTACTTC; v_gene: TRBV11-2; abundance: -; j_gene: TRBJ2-5; d_gene: -
CDR3aa: CASSEWWADTDTQYF; CDR3nt: TGTGCCAGCAGTGAATGGTGGGCAGATACAGATACGCAGTATTTT; v_gene: TRBV25-1; abundance: -; j_gene: TRBJ2-3; d_gene: -
CDR3aa: CASSSAGAYSSYNEQFF; CDR3nt: TGTGCCAGCAGCTCAGCGGGGGCATATAGCTCCTACAATGAGCAGTTCTTC; v_gene: TRBV13; abundance: -; j_gene: TRBJ2-1; d_gene: TRBD2
CDR3aa: CASSFLAGSYEQYF; CDR3nt: TGTGCCAGCAGCTTTCTAGCGGGTTCCTACGAGCAGTACTTC; v_gene: TRBV11-2; abundance: -; j_gene: TRBJ2-7; d_gene: TRBD2